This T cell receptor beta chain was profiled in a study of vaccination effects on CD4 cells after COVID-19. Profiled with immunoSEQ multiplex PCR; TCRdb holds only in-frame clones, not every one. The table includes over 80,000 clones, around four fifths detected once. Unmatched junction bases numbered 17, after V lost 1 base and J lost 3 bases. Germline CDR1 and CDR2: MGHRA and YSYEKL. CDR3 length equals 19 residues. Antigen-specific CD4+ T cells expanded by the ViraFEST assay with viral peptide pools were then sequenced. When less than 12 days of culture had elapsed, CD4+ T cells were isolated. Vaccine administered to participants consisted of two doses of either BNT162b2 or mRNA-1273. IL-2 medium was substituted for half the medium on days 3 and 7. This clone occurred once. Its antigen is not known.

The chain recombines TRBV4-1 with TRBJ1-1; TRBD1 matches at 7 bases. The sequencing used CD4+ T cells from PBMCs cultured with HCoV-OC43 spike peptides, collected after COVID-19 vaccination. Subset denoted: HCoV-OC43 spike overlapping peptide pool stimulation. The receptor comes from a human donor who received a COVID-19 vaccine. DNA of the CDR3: TGCGCCAGCAGCCAAGGGAGAAGGTTCAGACAGGGCGGGGACACTGAAGCTTTCTTT. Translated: CASSQGRRFRQGGDTEAFF.